A single sample is the source of the 20 T cell receptor beta chains below, sequenced in a study of early T cells in non-severe SARS-CoV-2 infection. One entry per CDR3 protein, called by TCRdb with MiXCR from the 5' RACE reads. Seen here are under 90,000 distinct CDR3 sequences, less than 15% observed once, and the top ten hold about 6.1%. The specimen sequenced was whole blood. These receptor sequences come from an adult who was a healthcare worker with PCR-confirmed SARS-CoV-2 infection or an uninfected control (not recorded which).

This chain connects TRBV29-1 to TRBJ2-7; no definite D call. Trimming removed 3 bases from V and 3 bases from J, with 6 bases in between. CDR1 SQVTM and CDR2 ANQGSEA come from the germline V gene. CDR3 size: 11 residues. CDR3 sequence reads: CSVEASYEQYF. As DNA, the CDR3 is TGCAGCGTTGAGGCCAGCTACGAGCAGTACTTC.

This clonotype has more than one count but fewer than ten. The V gene is TRBV19, the J gene TRBJ2-2; TRBD1 matches 9 bases. Germline lookup yields CDR1 LNHDA and CDR2 SQIVND (reference sequence). The CDR3 totals 17 residues. V shed 7 bases, J shed 6 bases, and the junction held 15 bases outside the gene matches. The CDR3 sequence: CASKVDSGQGVAGELFF. The CDR3 DNA sequence: TGTGCCAGTAAGGTGGATTCGGGACAGGGTGTTGCCGGGGAGCTGTTTTTT.

This clonotype has a count of ten or more. The chain carries TRBV7-8 and TRBJ2-2, with TRBD2 matching over 13 bases. The V gene's germline CDR1 is SGHVS and CDR2 FQNEAQ. The CDR3 runs to 15 residues. With 4 bases clipped from V and 11 bases from J, the junction kept 7 bases outside the gene matches. CDR3 amino acids: CASSSQTSGRRELFF. Written as DNA, the CDR3 is TGTGCCAGCAGCTCACAGACTAGCGGGAGGCGTGAGCTGTTTTTT.

This chain connects TRBV19 to TRBJ1-2; D is undetermined. Trimming pared 7 bases from V and 1 base from J, leaving 13 bases between. CDR1 and CDR2 (germline): LNHDA, SQIVND (reference sequence). This CDR3 has 14 amino acids. CDR3 in amino acids: CASTHPGVNYGYTF. The CDR3, as DNA: TGTGCCAGTACCCACCCGGGAGTTAACTATGGCTACACCTTC.

The table lists this clonotype with a few counts. The V call is TRBV12-3 or TRBV12-4, the J call TRBJ2-7; TRBD2 agrees at 11 bases. This CDR3 has 15 amino acids. Trimming removed 5 bases from V and 6 bases from J; junction bases left unmatched: 9. CDR3 protein: CASSPRTSGSAEQYF. In DNA, the CDR3 is TGTGCCAGCAGTCCCCGCACTAGCGGGAGTGCCGAGCAGTACTTC.

Concerning this clonotype itself: A much larger clone is a single base away; this may be a read error. The rearrangement uses TRBV20-1 and TRBJ2-7, with 9 positions matching TRBD1. Trimming at V came to 1 base and at J to 2 bases, leaving 6 bases not matched to a gene. Germline CDR1 reads DFQATT; CDR2 reads SNEGSKA (reference sequence). The CDR3 length is 15 residues. The CDR3 DNA is TGCAGTGCTAGAGGGGGACAGGGTAGTCCCTACGAGCAGTACTTC. The encoded protein is CSARGGQGSPYEQYF.

This clonotype has at least ten counts. This chain's CDR3 is CASSPRTSGRGIYNEQFF. The CDR3 DNA follows: TGTGCCAGCAGCCCTAGGACTAGCGGGAGAGGGATCTACAATGAGCAGTTCTTC. The chain carries TRBV3-1 and TRBJ2-1; 13 bases fit TRBD2. CDR1 and CDR2 from the germline V gene are LGHDT and YNNKEL (reference sequence). J was trimmed by 3 bases and V by 4 bases; bases with no gene match: 9. The CDR3 covers 18 residues.

This clonotype came up many times. The CDR3 bases are TGTGCCACCAGCAGAGGACACAGGGACCTGGTCGGCCAGTACTTC. It encodes CATSRGHRDLVGQYF. The chain has TRBV15 and TRBJ2-5; weak D call: TRBD1 (6 bases). V was pared by 1 base and J by 10 bases, with 19 bases between. CDR1 LNHNV and CDR2 YYDKDF come from the germline V gene (reference sequence). This CDR3 contains 15 residues.

V and J are TRBV7-2 and TRBJ2-5; D is unresolved. Per germline, CDR1 SGHTA and CDR2 FQGNSA. V shed 0 bases and J shed 4 bases, with 9 bases lying between them. There are 14 residues in the CDR3. DNA for the CDR3: TGTGCCAGCAGCTTAGCGGGAAGGAGAGAGACCCAGTACTTC. Translated, it gives CASSLAGRRETQYF.

This clonotype appeared many times. One end of the junction varies from germline; a read error may be responsible. The J gene is TRBJ1-1, the V gene TRBV5-1; D not resolved. Germline values: CDR1 SGHRS, CDR2 YFSETQ. The length of the CDR3 is 13 residues. Here the CDR3 DNA reads TGTGCTAGCAGCTTAGCGGCGAACACTGAAGCTTTCTTT. It codes for CASSLAANTEAFF. The whole variable domain, remainder taken from reference TRBV5-1 and TRBJ1-1, is KAGVTQTPRYLIKTRGQQVTLSCSPISGHRSVSWYQQTPGQGLQFLFEYFSETQRNKGNFPGRFSGRQFSNSRSEMNVSTLELGDSALYLCASSLAANTEAFFGQGTRLTVV.

This chain links TRBV9 with TRBJ2-3, with D perhaps TRBD1 or TRBD2 (5 bases each). Germline CDR1 SGDLS, CDR2 YYNGEE. CDR3 length: 14 amino acids. V was trimmed by 1 base and J by 2 bases, leaving 8 bases between them. The CDR3 DNA sequence: TGTGCCAGCAGCGTAAGCGGACACACAGATACGCAGTATTTT. Amino acid sequence: CASSVSGHTDTQYF. The whole variable domain, filled in from reference TRBV9 and TRBJ2-3, reads DSGVTQTPKHLITATGQRVTLRCSPRSGDLSVYWYQQSLDQGLQFLIQYYNGEERAKGNILERFSAQQFPDLHSELNLSSLELGDSALYFCASSVSGHTDTQYFGPGTRLTVL.

The V and J genes are TRBV9 and TRBJ2-3; 10 bases fit TRBD2. CDR1 is SGDLS and CDR2 is YYNGEE in the germline V gene. This CDR3 contains 17 residues. Germline trimming cut 0 bases from V and 2 bases from J; bases unmatched to any gene: 6. The CDR3 reads CASSVAGLAAYTDTQYF. CDR3 nucleotide sequence: TGTGCCAGCAGCGTAGCTGGACTAGCGGCTTACACAGATACGCAGTATTTT.

This clonotype was counted at least ten times. The chain is built from TRBV20-1 and TRBJ1-6; D uncertain. Trimming removed 0 bases at V and 0 bases at J, with 12 bases between. Germline V gene lookup returns CDR1 DFQATT and CDR2 SNEGSKA (reference sequence). The CDR3 sequence is 17 residues long. The CDR3: CSARDVYQSSYNSPLHF. CDR3 coding DNA: TGCAGTGCTAGAGATGTTTACCAGAGCTCCTATAATTCACCCCTCCACTTT.

This clonotype was found a few times. The chain is built from TRBV4-1 and TRBJ2-1; D tentatively fits TRBD1 or TRBD2 (5 bases each). The V gene lost 1 base and the J gene lost 12 bases, with 10 bases spanning the gap. The CDR3 has 12 residues. Germline CDR1 and CDR2: MGHRA and YSYEKL. This CDR3 reads CASSQVGVGQFF. DNA of the CDR3: TGCGCCAGCAGCCAAGTGGGGGTAGGGCAGTTCTTC.

This rearrangement joins TRBV2 to TRBJ1-4; weak D call: TRBD1 (5 bases). With 6 bases removed from V and 0 bases from J, the gap between germline ends came to 8 bases. Germline loops: CDR1 SNHLY, CDR2 FYNNEI. The CDR3 covers 14 residues. DNA of the CDR3: TGTGCCAGCAGAGGGACCGCAACTAATGAAAAACTGTTTTTT. It codes for CASRGTATNEKLFF. The complete variable domain, with remaining parts taken from reference TRBV2 and TRBJ1-4, reads EPEVTQTPSHQVTQMGQEVILRCVPISNHLYFYWYRQILGQKVEFLVSFYNNEISEKSEIFDDQFSVERPDGSNFTLKIRSTKLEDSAMYFCASRGTATNEKLFFGSGTQLSVL.

This chain links TRBV28 with TRBJ1-5; 9 nucleotides agree with TRBD1. This CDR3 contains 15 residues. The germline V gene has CDR1 MDHEN and CDR2 SYDVKM. V trimming: 5 bases; J trimming: 2 bases; junction bases outside the gene matches: 4. The CDR3 sequence is CASSTGGEGNQPQHF. The DNA for the CDR3 is TGTGCCAGCAGTACAGGGGGCGAAGGCAATCAGCCCCAGCATTTT.

V gene TRBV4-1 combines with J gene TRBJ1-5; TRBD1 might be the D (5 bases). The CDR3 runs 17 residues. The V gene lost 1 base and the J gene lost 0 bases, with 13 bases spanning the gap. Looked up from germline, CDR1 is MGHRA and CDR2 is YSYEKL. Here the CDR3 reads CASSQGQIPHSNQPQHF. The CDR3 DNA reads TGCGCCAGCAGCCAAGGACAGATTCCTCATAGCAATCAGCCCCAGCATTTT.

The chain carries TRBV5-1 and TRBJ1-6, with TRBD1 matching 7 bases. The CDR3 consists of 14 residues. CDR1 and CDR2 (germline): SGHRS, YFSETQ. The J segment lost 8 bases and the V segment lost 4 bases, leaving 6 bases of the junction unmatched. CDR3 sequence reads: CASSIGQADSPLHF. In DNA form, the CDR3 reads TGCGCCAGCAGCATCGGACAGGCGGATTCACCCCTCCACTTT.

The chain employs TRBV10-3 and TRBJ1-1; D not resolved. The V end lost 4 bases, the J end lost 6 bases, and 12 bases lay between the germline ends. CDR1 ENHRY and CDR2 SYGVKD come from the germline V gene. CDR3 length: 13 residues. The CDR3 DNA reads TGTGCCATCAGTGTGGAGACAAACTCTGAAGCTTTCTTT. Amino acids: CAISVETNSEAFF.

This clonotype was picked up a small number of times. V is TRBV24-1 and J is TRBJ2-3; D is tentatively TRBD1 or TRBD2 (6 bases each). Germline CDR1 KGHDR, CDR2 SFDVKD. The CDR3 consists of 14 residues. Trimming took 3 bases from V and 8 from J, leaving 14 bases between them. This CDR3 reads CATSDGGGVRTQYF. The CDR3 nucleotides read TGTGCCACCAGTGATGGAGGGGGAGTTCGTACGCAGTATTTT.